These T cell receptor beta chains were read from a single sample in a study of regulatory T cells in long-lasting Graves disease. TCRdb ran MiXCR on the multiplex PCR reads and lists one entry per CDR3 protein. The table lists 600,000 to 800,000 distinct CDR3 sequences, roughly 30% of them singletons. Here the sequenced sample was peripheral blood mononuclear cells (PBMCs), taken when the disease was refractory, from a patient treated with antithyroid drugs. Receptors originate from a female donor with Graves disease. The CDR3 runs from the conserved cysteine through the conserved F or W. Fields, in order: CDR3 DNA, CDR3 protein, D gene, V gene, J gene, clone size. A D gene is named only where the DNA matches it firmly. Clone size, where shown, is once, few, many, or a class for clones that have expanded.

cdr3_nt: TGTGCCAGCACCCAGGGGAGCCACGAGCAGTACTTC
cdr3_aa: CASTQGSHEQYF
d_call: .
v_call: TRBV12-3/TRBV12-4
j_call: TRBJ2-7
clone_size: .

cdr3_nt: TGTGCCAGCAGTGCCCACAGGGAAGCGCGGGATGGCTACACCTTC
cdr3_aa: CASSAHREARDGYTF
d_call: .
v_call: TRBV27
j_call: TRBJ1-2
clone_size: many

cdr3_nt: TGTGCCAGCAGTTTCCGCGCAGACCAAATATATGGCTACACCTTC
cdr3_aa: CASSFRADQIYGYTF
d_call: .
v_call: TRBV27
j_call: TRBJ1-2
clone_size: few

cdr3_nt: TGTGCCAGCACCACCCCTAGGGGTAGCGGGAGCGGTCAGAGAGAGACCCAGTACTTC
cdr3_aa: CASTTPRGSGSGQRETQYF
d_call: TRBD2
v_call: TRBV7-6
j_call: TRBJ2-5
clone_size: .

cdr3_nt: TGTGCCAGCAGCCAAGGACTTGGAGGATCCTCCTACGAGCAGTACTTC
cdr3_aa: CASSQGLGGSSYEQYF
d_call: .
v_call: TRBV3-1
j_call: TRBJ2-7
clone_size: .

cdr3_nt: TGTGCCAGCAGGGATAGCGGTTACAACACCGGGGAGCTGTTTTTT
cdr3_aa: CASRDSGYNTGELFF
d_call: .
v_call: TRBV2
j_call: TRBJ2-2
clone_size: .

cdr3_nt: TGCGCCAGCAGCCAGGGGGCCTTAGTGGGGTTGAACACCGGGGAGCTGTTTTTT
cdr3_aa: CASSQGALVGLNTGELFF
d_call: .
v_call: TRBV4-1
j_call: TRBJ2-2
clone_size: .

cdr3_nt: TGTGCCACCAGCAGAACCCCGTATCCAGATACTAACTATGGCTACACCTTC
cdr3_aa: CATSRTPYPDTNYGYTF
d_call: .
v_call: TRBV15
j_call: TRBJ1-2
clone_size: .

cdr3_nt: TGTGCCAGCAGAGAGGGGCAGGATAGGAAGCAGTACTTC
cdr3_aa: CASREGQDRKQYF
d_call: .
v_call: TRBV6-1
j_call: TRBJ2-7
clone_size: few

cdr3_nt: TGTGCCGGCAGTGATTACAGGGAACTTGGCGAGCAGTACTTC
cdr3_aa: CAGSDYRELGEQYF
d_call: .
v_call: TRBV27
j_call: TRBJ2-7
clone_size: .

cdr3_nt: TGTGCCAGCAGCTCGCAAGGGCAATGGGGAACTTGGGACACTGAAGCTTTCTTT
cdr3_aa: CASSSQGQWGTWDTEAFF
d_call: .
v_call: TRBV6-2/TRBV6-3
j_call: TRBJ1-1
clone_size: many

cdr3_nt: TGTGCCAGCAGTGACGGGACATCCGGAGATACGCAGTATTTT
cdr3_aa: CASSDGTSGDTQYF
d_call: .
v_call: TRBV6-1
j_call: TRBJ2-3
clone_size: .

cdr3_nt: TGCGCCAGCAGCTTCTTGACAGCGAGCTCTGGAAACACCATATATTTT
cdr3_aa: CASSFLTASSGNTIYF
d_call: .
v_call: TRBV5-1
j_call: TRBJ1-3
clone_size: many

cdr3_nt: TGTGCCAGCAGCGGCGGGTTAGCTAACTATGGCTACACCTTC
cdr3_aa: CASSGGLANYGYTF
d_call: .
v_call: TRBV7-2
j_call: TRBJ1-2
clone_size: many

cdr3_nt: TGCAGCGCTCCCCTGGGGGGATGGGGCACTGAAGCTTTCTTT
cdr3_aa: CSAPLGGWGTEAFF
d_call: .
v_call: TRBV29-1
j_call: TRBJ1-1
clone_size: .

cdr3_nt: TGTGCTAGTGGTAAAGGGGTTAACACTGAAGCTTTCTTT
cdr3_aa: CASGKGVNTEAFF
d_call: .
v_call: TRBV12-5
j_call: TRBJ1-1
clone_size: .

cdr3_nt: TGTGCCAGCAGACGAGCGGGAGAGACCCAGTACTTC
cdr3_aa: CASRRAGETQYF
d_call: .
v_call: TRBV14
j_call: TRBJ2-5
clone_size: few

cdr3_nt: TGCGCCAGCAGCTTGGCCGAACAGGTGACCTACGAGCAGTACTTC
cdr3_aa: CASSLAEQVTYEQYF
d_call: .
v_call: TRBV5-1
j_call: TRBJ2-7
clone_size: .

cdr3_nt: TGTGCCATCAGCTTGACAGGGGACTATGGCTACACCTTC
cdr3_aa: CAISLTGDYGYTF
d_call: TRBD1
v_call: TRBV10-3
j_call: TRBJ1-2
clone_size: .

cdr3_nt: TGTGCCAGCAGTGGAATACTAGCGGGAGGGCCCTACGAGCAGTACTTC
cdr3_aa: CASSGILAGGPYEQYF
d_call: TRBD2
v_call: TRBV2
j_call: TRBJ2-7
clone_size: many

cdr3_nt: TGTGCCAGCAGTGAACAACCCGACTATGGCTACACCTTC
cdr3_aa: CASSEQPDYGYTF
d_call: .
v_call: TRBV2
j_call: TRBJ1-2
clone_size: few

cdr3_nt: TGCGCCAGCACCGCGGGAGGGCCTACCGGGGAGCTGTTTTTT
cdr3_aa: CASTAGGPTGELFF
d_call: TRBD2
v_call: TRBV5-1
j_call: TRBJ2-2
clone_size: .

cdr3_nt: .
cdr3_aa: CASSFGEGAGYGYTF
d_call: .
v_call: TRBV5-1
j_call: TRBJ1-2
clone_size: few

cdr3_nt: TGTGCCAGTAGTATGTCCCCATACGATTCCTACAATGAGCAGTTCTTC
cdr3_aa: CASSMSPYDSYNEQFF
d_call: .
v_call: TRBV19
j_call: TRBJ2-1
clone_size: .

cdr3_nt: TGTGCCAGCAGTTACGAGGTGGGGACAGGGAATTCACCCCTCCACTTT
cdr3_aa: CASSYEVGTGNSPLHF
d_call: TRBD1
v_call: TRBV6-2/TRBV6-3
j_call: TRBJ1-6
clone_size: .

cdr3_nt: TGTGCCAGCAAGGCAGGGGGCAATCAGCCCCAGCATTTT
cdr3_aa: CASKAGGNQPQHF
d_call: .
v_call: TRBV28
j_call: TRBJ1-5
clone_size: few